This T cell receptor (beta chain) was sequenced for a study of OX40 agonist ivuxolimab in advanced cancers. With respect to the entire study: Ivuxolimab was a fully human IgG2 agonistic monoclonal antibody targeting the costimulatory receptor OX40 (CD134). Intravenous ivuxolimab was administered to patients every 2 weeks at six dose levels: 0.01, 0.1, 0.3, 1.5, 3 and 10 mg/kg. Among the approximately 54 dose-escalation patients, approximately 20 had hepatocellular carcinoma, approximately 15 melanoma, 9 renal cell carcinoma and 9 head and neck cancer. A male proportion of 70% to 90% and a mean age of approximately 60 years, ranging from 23 to 79, were recorded for the dose-escalation cohort. Patients were allowed to have had prior anti-PD-1, anti-PD-L1 or anti-CTLA-4 therapy, and around 40% of the dose-escalation patients had previously received checkpoint inhibitors. Partial responses occurred in three dose-escalation patients, of whom one had hepatocellular carcinoma and two had cutaneous melanoma. Peripheral TCRbeta sequencing aimed to test whether ivuxolimab altered TCR sequence diversity and caused clonal T-cell expansion. The paper covers the monotherapy dose-escalation part of the phase I ivuxolimab trial, which included N of about 50 patients.

Genomic DNA was extracted from sorted cells for sequencing of the TCRbeta CDR3 region. TCRbeta CDR3 regions were sequenced using the immunoSEQ Assay. Entries here come from immuneACCESS through TCRdb and include only in-frame sequences with V and J called. Some clones fail to appear in such tables; in the studies checked, an unresolved V gene covers under half of the shortfall, and the cause of the remainder is unknown. The sample includes around 69,000 clones, with 75% to 90% observed a single time. The top ten clonotypes cover less than 7.5% of the sample. As for this clone: Its recognized antigen is unknown. Base qualities were left out, and no much larger clone turns up one base away.

The CDR3 covers 15 residues, taking in both the cysteine and the phenylalanine. The only DNA kept is the CDR3, 45 bases in frame from the first base. Between the V and J ends, shortened by 5 bases and 7 bases respectively, the junction contains 18 bases. Via the germline V gene (reference sequence), CDR1 is SEHNR and CDR2 FQNEAQ. The trial excluded patients who had a history of autoimmune disease or who were on systemic immunosuppression. Peripheral blood for TCR sequencing was drawn from every dose cohort at baseline, at cycle 4 day 1 and at cycle 7 day 1. The samples were drawn from a first-in-human, open-label, multicenter phase I dose-escalation trial of ivuxolimab. Adults with locally advanced or metastatic head and neck squamous cell, hepatocellular, melanoma or renal cell carcinoma were enrolled in the trial. Before TCR sequencing, CD4+ T cells and CD8+ T cells were sorted from peripheral blood as separate populations.

What the work shows at the level of the full study, not this receptor alone: In the 0.1-3.0 mg/kg groups, partial responders had among the lowest normalized peripheral clonal expansion, particularly in CD8+ T cells. After ivuxolimab, more expanded clones were found on average in CD8+ T cells than in CD4+ T cells. Which antigens the clonally expanded peripheral T cells were specific for was not determined. At doses of 0.1 to 3.0 mg/kg, clonal expansion of both CD4+ and CD8+ T cells in blood was seen between baseline and week 6. Low levels of normalized T-cell clonal expansion were also seen in some patients who did not respond.

The sequence was obtained from an adult with an advanced solid tumor such as melanoma, head and neck, liver or kidney cancer. The sequences come from CD4+ or CD8+ T cells sorted from blood, collected in a trial of the OX40 agonist ivuxolimab. Recombination joined TRBV7-9 with TRBJ2-1; the best D guess is TRBD2, with 5 bases matching. The CDR3 region reads CASSLLEGIENEQFF. The nucleotides read TGTGCCAGCAGCCTTCTCGAGGGAATAGAGAATGAGCAGTTCTTC.